This T cell receptor beta chain was observed in a study of OX40 agonist ivuxolimab in advanced cancers. Clones were sequenced by immunoSEQ multiplex PCR, and TCRdb holds only the in-frame ones, with some missing. The sample holds 75,000 to 100,000 clones, roughly nine tenths seen once. Looked up from germline, CDR1 is LGHNA and CDR2 is YNFKEQ. V lost 2 bases to trimming and J lost 4 bases, with 12 bases between them. This CDR3 is 15 amino acids long. Systemic immunosuppression or autoimmune disease history was grounds to exclude patients. Sequencing was performed on CD4+ or CD8+ T cells sorted from blood, taken in a trial of the OX40 agonist ivuxolimab. The sequence came from an adult with an advanced solid tumor such as melanoma, head and neck, liver or kidney cancer. This rearrangement joins TRBV4-2 to TRBJ2-1, with D possibly called TRBD1 or TRBD2 (7 bases each). CDR3 coding DNA: TGTGCCAGCAGCCAATACAGGGGAGGGTACAATGAGCAGTTCTTC. Encoded protein: CASSQYRGGYNEQFF.